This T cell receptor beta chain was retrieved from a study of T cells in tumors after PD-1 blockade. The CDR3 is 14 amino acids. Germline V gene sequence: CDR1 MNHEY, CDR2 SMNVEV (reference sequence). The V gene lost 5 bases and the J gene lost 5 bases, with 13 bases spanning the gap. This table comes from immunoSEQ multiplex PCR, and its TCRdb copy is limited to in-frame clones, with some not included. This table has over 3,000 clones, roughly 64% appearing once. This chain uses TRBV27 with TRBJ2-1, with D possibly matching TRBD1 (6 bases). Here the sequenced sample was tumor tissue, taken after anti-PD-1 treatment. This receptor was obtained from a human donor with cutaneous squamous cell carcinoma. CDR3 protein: CASSQQGVDNEQFF. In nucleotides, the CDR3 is TGTGCCAGCAGTCAACAGGGAGTCGACAATGAGCAGTTCTTC.